Each of the 27 T cell receptor beta chains below was sequenced from the same sample in a study of cytomegalovirus exposure and HLA in healthy donors. In the PCR, 60 Vbeta and 13 Jbeta primers were used. Sequencing used immunoSEQ multiplex PCR; TCRdb keeps in-frame clones, though not all of them. The repertoire consists of around 160,000 clones, with 80% to 90% occurring once and the leading ten covering about 10%. Material: PBMCs. The receptors originated from a man between 18 and 35 years old in good health and CMV-seropositive.

The V call is TRBV5-5, the J call TRBJ2-2, with a tentative D call TRBD1 (5 bases). Looked up from germline, CDR1 is SGHKS and CDR2 is YYEKEE (reference sequence). Trimming stripped 0 bases from V and 7 bases from J, with 19 bases between. CDR3 length equals 17 residues. The CDR3 is CASSLGLIPRVVGELFF. Written as DNA, the CDR3 is TGTGCCAGCAGCTTGGGATTGATACCCAGGGTTGTCGGGGAGCTGTTTTTT.

The chain carries TRBV2 and TRBJ1-6; 7 bases align to TRBD1. CDR3 size: 16 residues. Germline CDR1 reads SNHLY; CDR2 reads FYNNEI. The trim removed 2 bases at V and 10 bases at J, leaving 11 bases unmatched. CDR3 DNA sequence: TGTGCCAGCAGTGAAAAGGTGGCAGGGGGGCGCTCACCCCTCCACTTT. Its protein is CASSEKVAGGRSPLHF.

The genes are TRBV5-1 and TRBJ2-3, with 11 positions matching TRBD2. The CDR3 runs to 18 residues. The V gene end was trimmed by 1 base and the J gene end by 3 bases; junction bases not matched to a gene: 10. CDR1 SGHRS and CDR2 YFSETQ come from the germline V gene. The CDR3 is CASSLLAGGPGSTDTQYF. As DNA, the CDR3 is TGCGCCAGCAGCTTGTTAGCGGGGGGGCCGGGTAGTACAGATACGCAGTATTTT.

The DNA for the CDR3 is TGTGCCAGCAGCTCCGAAGTGGCAAACTCCTATAATTCACCCCTCCACTTT. This codes for CASSSEVANSYNSPLHF. The genes are TRBV9 and TRBJ1-6; D unclear. The CDR3 runs 17 residues. The V end was cut by 4 bases, the J end by 0 bases, with 14 bases between. Germline CDR1 is SGDLS and CDR2 is YYNGEE.

V usage is TRBV6-4 and J usage is TRBJ1-2; 7 positions match TRBD1. V was pared by 2 bases and J by 6 bases, with 3 bases of the junction left unmatched. This CDR3 comprises 13 residues. Per germline, CDR1 MRHNA and CDR2 SNTAGT. CDR3 protein: CASSDGQVDGYTF. CDR3 nucleotide sequence: TGTGCCAGCAGTGACGGACAGGTGGATGGCTACACCTTC.

This chain connects TRBV6-5 to TRBJ1-2, with D unresolved. Trimming shortened V by 4 bases and J by 4 bases, and 13 bases separated the two germline ends. Germline V gene sequence: CDR1 MNHEY, CDR2 SVGAGI. This CDR3 spans 14 amino acids. The CDR3 DNA reads TGTGCCAGCAGTTCTGCGGGGATTCGCTATGGCTACACCTTC. It is translated as CASSSAGIRYGYTF.

The chain joins TRBV15 to TRBJ1-2, with 8 bases lining up with TRBD1. V trimming: 5 bases; J trimming: 6 bases; junction bases outside the gene matches: 8. In germline, CDR1 is LNHNV, CDR2 YYDKDF (reference sequence). The CDR3 covers 14 residues. The CDR3 is CATSPSDRVNGYTF. For the CDR3, the DNA is TGTGCCACCAGCCCCTCGGACAGGGTAAATGGCTACACCTTC. Full variable domain (outside the CDR3, taken from reference TRBV15 and TRBJ1-2): DAMVIQNPRYQVTQFGKPVTLSCSQTLNHNVMYWYQQKSSQAPKLLFHYYDKDFNNEADTPDNFQSRRPNTSFCFLDIRSPGLGDTAMYLCATSPSDRVNGYTFGSGTRLTVV.

The chain combines TRBV15 with TRBJ1-2; 7 bases are shared with TRBD1. There are 13 residues in the CDR3. Germline loops: CDR1 LNHNV, CDR2 YYDKDF (reference sequence). J gave up 7 bases and V 1 base, and 3 bases lay outside the gene matches. Here the CDR3 reads CATSRGQGGGYTF. The CDR3 DNA is TGTGCCACCAGCAGAGGACAGGGTGGTGGCTACACCTTC.

This clone was counted between two and nine times. The chain links TRBV6-1 to TRBJ2-7; 7 nucleotides align to TRBD1. Trimming took 4 bases from V and 0 from J; bases not matched to a gene: 9. This CDR3 contains 16 residues. In germline, CDR1 is MNHNS, CDR2 SASEGT. CDR3 sequence (DNA): TGTGCCAGCAGTGCCTCAGGACAGGCCCTCTCCTACGAGCAGTACTTC. Translating gives CASSASGQALSYEQYF.

This chain connects TRBV5-1 to TRBJ1-2; D call uncertain. CDR1 is SGHRS and CDR2 is YFSETQ in the germline V gene. The V end was cut by 4 bases, the J end by 1 base, with 14 bases between. The CDR3 length is 15 residues. The CDR3 nucleotides are TGCGCCAGCAGCCTGAGATCCGGGGATAACTATGGCTACACCTTC. Protein: CASSLRSGDNYGYTF.

This sequence joins TRBV18 and TRBJ1-2, with TRBD1 as a possible D gene (6 bases). Trimming stripped 3 bases from V and 4 bases from J, with 15 bases between. This CDR3 has 15 amino acids. Germline V lookup: CDR1 KGHSH, CDR2 LQKENI. The DNA for the CDR3 is TGTGCCAGCTCACCGTACAGGGTCGAAGCCTATGGCTACACCTTC. It specifies CASSPYRVEAYGYTF. Variable domain in full (rest from reference TRBV18 and TRBJ1-2): NAGVMQNPRHLVRRRGQEARLRCSPMKGHSHVYWYRQLPEEGLKFMVYLQKENIIDESGMPKERFSAEFPKEGPSILRIQQVVRGDSAAYFCASSPYRVEAYGYTFGSGTRLTVV.

V is TRBV18 and J is TRBJ2-7; the D is unclear. Per germline, CDR1 KGHSH and CDR2 LQKENI. This CDR3 comprises 15 residues. Trimming removed 2 bases at V and 2 bases at J, with 13 bases between. The CDR3 loop reads CASSPITALAYEQYF. The CDR3 coding sequence is TGTGCCAGCTCACCAATCACAGCTTTAGCCTACGAGCAGTACTTC.

This clone was seen a few times. The same CDR3 can be traced to other DNA sequences in this sample. CDR3 amino acids: CSVEGGTYNEQFF. In DNA form, the CDR3 reads TGCAGCGTGGAGGGCGGTACCTACAATGAGCAGTTCTTC. The J gene is TRBJ2-1, the V gene TRBV29-1; D perhaps matches TRBD2 (6 bases). Germline assignment: CDR1 SQVTM and CDR2 ANQGSEA. V was cut by 6 bases and J by 2 bases, with 11 bases left in between. CDR3 size: 13 residues.

V usage is TRBV12-5 and J usage is TRBJ1-5; 8 nucleotides align to TRBD1. V gave up 4 bases and J gave up 6 bases; unmatched junction bases: 11. The CDR3 contains 16 residues. Germline V gene lookup returns CDR1 LGHNT and CDR2 FRNRAP. CDR3 residues: CASGSSVQGAGQPQHF. The DNA of the CDR3 is TGTGCTAGTGGTTCCTCAGTCCAGGGGGCGGGTCAGCCCCAGCATTTT.

The CDR3 DNA reads TGCGCCAGCGAGGGGACTAGCGGGGTCAAATATTACAATGAGCAGTTCTTC. This gives the protein CASEGTSGVKYYNEQFF. This sequence joins TRBV5-1 and TRBJ2-1; 13 nucleotides match TRBD2. The ends lost 7 bases at V and 4 bases at J; junction bases unmatched: 11. The CDR3 loop spans 17 amino acids. Looked up from germline, CDR1 is SGHRS and CDR2 is YFSETQ. The complete variable domain, with remaining parts taken from reference TRBV5-1 and TRBJ2-1, reads KAGVTQTPRYLIKTRGQQVTLSCSPISGHRSVSWYQQTPGQGLQFLFEYFSETQRNKGNFPGRFSGRQFSNSRSEMNVSTLELGDSALYLCASEGTSGVKYYNEQFFGPGTRLTVL.

This chain links TRBV5-6 with TRBJ2-5; tentatively, D is TRBD1 (5 bases). The V gene's germline CDR1 is SGHDT and CDR2 YYEEEE. There are 14 residues in the CDR3. V lost 1 base and J lost 3, with 10 bases in between. CDR3 residues: CASSLRGREETQYF. Written as DNA, the CDR3 is TGTGCCAGCAGCTTGAGGGGCAGGGAAGAGACCCAGTACTTC. Full variable domain (rest looked up from reference TRBV5-6 and TRBJ2-5): DAGVTQSPTHLIKTRGQQVTLRCSPKSGHDTVSWYQQALGQGPQFIFQYYEEEERQRGNFPDRFSGHQFPNYSSELNVNALLLGDSALYLCASSLRGREETQYFGPGTRLLVL.

This clone was detected a few times. The CDR3 here is CASSLFGPSTDTQYF. CDR3 DNA sequence: TGTGCCAGCAGTCTATTTGGGCCCAGCACAGATACGCAGTATTTT. The gene calls are TRBV27 and TRBJ2-3; D gene unclear. Per the germline V gene, CDR1 is MNHEY and CDR2 is SMNVEV (reference sequence). This CDR3 spans 15 amino acids. The germline V and J ends were trimmed by 5 bases and 0 bases, with 12 bases remaining between them.

In this sample, this clone turned up a few times. The CDR3: CATSREPALGGNTEAFF. As DNA, the CDR3 is TGTGCCACCAGCAGAGAGCCCGCCCTGGGAGGGAACACTGAAGCTTTCTTT. The chain carries TRBV15 and TRBJ1-1; D not resolved. Per the germline V gene, CDR1 is LNHNV and CDR2 is YYDKDF (reference sequence). The length of the CDR3 is 17 residues. V lost 0 bases, J lost 1 base, and 15 bases lay in between. The full variable domain, rest sourced from reference TRBV15 and TRBJ1-1, is DAMVIQNPRYQVTQFGKPVTLSCSQTLNHNVMYWYQQKSSQAPKLLFHYYDKDFNNEADTPDNFQSRRPNTSFCFLDIRSPGLGDTAMYLCATSREPALGGNTEAFFGQGTRLTVV.

The chain has TRBV7-9 and TRBJ2-5; weak D call: TRBD2 (7 bases). Germline V gene data show CDR1 as SEHNR and CDR2 as FQNEAQ (reference sequence). V lost 2 bases and J 2 bases, leaving 15 bases between the germline ends. The CDR3 sequence is 16 residues long. CDR3 amino acids: CASSLRKGGYQETQYF. In nucleotides, the CDR3 is TGTGCCAGCAGCTTAAGGAAGGGGGGGTATCAAGAGACCCAGTACTTC.

V gene TRBV4-3 combines with J gene TRBJ1-2; D gene unclear. Looked up from germline, CDR1 is LGHNA and CDR2 is YSLEER. This CDR3 is 15 amino acids long. V lost 5 bases to trimming and J lost 3 bases, with 16 bases between them. CDR3 region: CASSDPSGPDYGYTF. As DNA, the CDR3 is TGCGCCAGCAGCGATCCCTCAGGCCCGGACTATGGCTACACCTTC.

The J gene is TRBJ1-2, the V gene TRBV15; D not certain. This CDR3 is 13 amino acids long. Deletions cut 0 bases from V and 5 bases from J, with 7 bases between. Germline CDR1 is LNHNV and CDR2 is YYDKDF (reference sequence). The CDR3 reads CATSRETLYGYTF. For the CDR3, the DNA is TGTGCCACCAGCAGAGAAACTCTTTATGGCTACACCTTC.

The V call is TRBV30, the J call TRBJ1-2; D call uncertain. CDR1 is GTSNPN and CDR2 is SVGIG in the germline V gene (reference sequence). This CDR3 spans 13 amino acids. V was trimmed by 3 bases and J by 8 bases, leaving 16 bases between them. CDR3 region: CAWSHPGFKGYTF. In nucleotides, the CDR3 is TGTGCCTGGAGCCATCCGGGATTCAAGGGCTACACCTTC.

V gene TRBV10-3 combines with J gene TRBJ2-3, with D hard to call. The CDR3 contains 11 residues. V dropped 6 bases and J dropped 4 bases, with 5 bases sitting between them. The germline V gene has CDR1 ENHRY and CDR2 SYGVKD. The CDR3 region is CAIRAADTQYF. DNA of the CDR3: TGTGCCATCAGGGCCGCAGATACGCAGTATTTT.

V and J are TRBV6-1 and TRBJ1-2; no definite D call. The V end was cut by 4 bases, the J end by 4 bases, with 4 bases between. The CDR3 contains 11 residues. Germline CDR1 MNHNS, CDR2 SASEGT. CDR3 sequence (DNA): TGTGCCAGCAGTGTCAGCTATGGCTACACCTTC. This translates into CASSVSYGYTF.

CDR3 bases: TGTGCCAGCAGTGGCGGGACAGGGGTGTCCTATGGCTACACCTTC. Amino acids: CASSGGTGVSYGYTF. The chain employs TRBV6-5 and TRBJ1-2; 10 bases line up with TRBD1. The CDR3 sequence is 15 residues long. Germline lookup yields CDR1 MNHEY and CDR2 SVGAGI. The trim removed 5 bases at V and 4 bases at J, leaving 7 bases unmatched.

This clone appeared a few times. The chain recombines TRBV4-1 with TRBJ1-4; D unresolved. CDR3 length equals 12 residues. V shed 4 bases and J shed 7 bases, with 7 bases lying between them. The germline V gene has CDR1 MGHRA and CDR2 YSYEKL. The CDR3: CASSLEGEKLFF. The CDR3 DNA is TGCGCCAGCAGCCTCGAGGGTGAAAAACTGTTTTTT.

The chain joins TRBV7-9 to TRBJ2-5; TRBD1 is a possible D gene (6 bases). The V end was cut by 2 bases, the J end by 2 bases, with 15 bases between. The CDR3 has 16 residues. Germline CDR1 and CDR2: SEHNR and FQNEAQ (reference sequence). The CDR3: CASSLLGAAGQETQYF. The CDR3 nucleotides are TGTGCCAGCAGCTTATTGGGGGCGGCAGGGCAAGAGACCCAGTACTTC.